This TCR beta chain was sequenced during a study of cytomegalovirus exposure and HLA in healthy donors. Overall study findings and caveats: A later look showed TCR association rates differing by HLA locus, highest for DRB1 and lowest for HLA-C.

For this clone: Its antigen is unidentified.

Germline V gene sequence: CDR1 SGDLS, CDR2 YYNGEE. Trimming cost V 0 bases and J 8 bases; bases outside gene matches: 3. The CDR3 is made up of 14 amino acids. PCR was performed using 60 Vbeta and 13 Jbeta primers. In the original workflow: In a later analysis, the count reached 75 million to 90 million unique TCR beta chains, with 9 million to 11 million shared. Repertoires were generated with immunoSEQ multiplex PCR, while TCRdb's copy carries only in-frame clones and drops some. The DNA gave D and trimming, while V, J and clone size come from that table. The data show some 140,000 clones, with roughly 70% seen just once and 1.5% to 2% held by the top ten.

Sequenced: PBMCs. The sequence derives from a human donor in good health. V and J are TRBV9 and TRBJ2-1, with 9 bases matching TRBD2. The CDR3 sequence is CASSVATSGHEQFF. CDR3 nucleotide sequence: TGTGCCAGCAGCGTAGCGACTAGCGGACATGAGCAGTTCTTC.